These 12 T cell receptor beta chains share one sample of origin, sequenced in a study of naive and memory T cell subsets. The SP2 primer and nested alpha and beta constant region primers amplified ligated cDNA in four rounds. TCRdb re-called the UMI-ligation and nested PCR reads through MiXCR, storing one row per CDR3 protein. Found here are 30,000 to 35,000 distinct CDR3 sequences, roughly 7.3% of them singletons; the top ten hold approximately 2.8%. Indicated treatment: skin biopsy from PPD injection site in Mantoux-positive individual. TCR cDNA received a 3' ligated oligonucleotide that carried a UMI. The source material was skin, sampled from a tuberculin skin test site. The receptors derive from an adult in good health.

This clonotype has a count of ten or more. The chain combines TRBV7-2 with TRBJ2-7; 8 bases match TRBD2. V shed 1 base and J 6 bases; nucleotides not matched to a gene: 11. This CDR3 has 16 amino acids. CDR1 is SGHTA and CDR2 is FQGNSA in the germline V gene. CDR3 sequence reads: CASSLGEGTSIREQYF. The CDR3, as DNA: TGTGCCAGCAGCTTAGGGGAGGGGACTAGTATCCGCGAGCAGTACTTC.

This clonotype was seen many times. This rearrangement joins TRBV2 to TRBJ2-4; either TRBD1 or TRBD2 may supply D (5 bases each). Germline V CDR1 and CDR2: SNHLY, FYNNEI. The CDR3 totals 16 residues. Between the trimmed V and J ends, which lost 5 bases and 0 bases, there was a span of 14 bases. The CDR3 DNA reads TGTGCCAGCAGTAGGGACCCAGGTTTAGCCAAAAACATTCAGTACTTC. It encodes CASSRDPGLAKNIQYF.

This clonotype has ten or more counts. The chain uses TRBV5-1 and TRBJ2-2, with D perhaps matching TRBD1 (6 bases). Germline V gene sequence: CDR1 SGHRS, CDR2 YFSETQ. This CDR3 spans 16 amino acids. Between the trimmed V and J ends, which lost 2 bases and 2 bases, there was a span of 13 bases. The CDR3 here is CASSFFRTDNTGELFF. DNA for the CDR3: TGCGCCAGCAGCTTTTTCCGGACAGATAACACCGGGGAGCTGTTTTTT.

Many counts were recorded for this clonotype. The J gene is TRBJ2-1, the V gene TRBV7-8; D uncertain. CDR3 length equals 12 residues. The germline CDR1 and CDR2 sequences are SGHVS and FQNEAQ. Trimming removed 10 bases from V and 5 bases from J, with 12 bases in between. In DNA form, the CDR3 reads TGTGCCAACTTAGGACCTAACAATGAGCAGTTCTTC. Translation gives CANLGPNNEQFF.

V usage is TRBV29-1 and J usage is TRBJ2-7; possible D gene TRBD1, 6 bases. CDR1 is SQVTM, CDR2 ANQGSEA, per germline. V lost 7 bases to trimming and J lost 4 bases, with 20 bases between them. The CDR3 loop spans 14 amino acids. The CDR3 sequence: CSASRGTRGYEQYF. The CDR3, as DNA: TGCAGCGCATCACGAGGGACAAGGGGGTACGAGCAGTACTTC.

This clonotype was seen many times. The rearrangement joins TRBV12-3 or TRBV12-4 to TRBJ2-2; D remains ambiguous. The length of the CDR3 is 13 residues. The ends were cut back, 2 bases at V and 8 bases at J, with 9 bases in the middle. CDR3 nucleotide sequence: TGTGCCAGCAGTTTATCCGTAGGAGGGGAGCTGTTTTTT. It specifies CASSLSVGGELFF.

This clonotype was detected ten times or more. The gene calls are TRBV4-1 and TRBJ2-3, with 8 bases that match TRBD1. With 2 bases clipped from V and 4 bases from J, the junction kept 11 bases outside the gene matches. The germline CDR1 and CDR2 sequences are MGHRA and YSYEKL. The CDR3 has 17 residues. The CDR3 sequence is CASSQTLQGVGADTQYF. The CDR3 nucleotides are TGCGCCAGCAGCCAAACCCTACAGGGGGTGGGGGCAGATACGCAGTATTTT.

Many counts were recorded for this clonotype. The chain is built from TRBV12-3 or TRBV12-4 and TRBJ2-2; no clear D gene. The length of the CDR3 is 15 residues. The V and J ends lost 5 bases and 2 bases respectively, with 12 bases between them. The CDR3 sequence: CASSAKWTNTGELFF. In DNA form, the CDR3 reads TGTGCCAGCAGTGCGAAATGGACCAACACCGGGGAGCTGTTTTTT.

This clonotype showed up many times. The CDR3 reads CASSYSRTSRNEQFF. The CDR3 bases are TGTGCCAGCAGTTACTCGAGGACCTCGAGGAATGAGCAGTTCTTC. The chain uses TRBV6-2 or TRBV6-3 and TRBJ2-1; no clear D. Trimming took 0 bases from V and 7 from J, leaving 13 bases between them. CDR1 MNHEY and CDR2 SVGEGT come from the germline V gene. The CDR3 covers 15 residues.

In this sample, this clonotype turned up many times. This sequence joins TRBV2 and TRBJ2-3; no reliable D call. Deletions cut 6 bases from V and 1 base from J, with 8 bases between. The germline V gene has CDR1 SNHLY and CDR2 FYNNEI. This CDR3 is built from 13 residues. The CDR3 spells CASSGSGTDTQYF. DNA of the CDR3: TGTGCCAGCAGCGGGTCGGGCACAGATACGCAGTATTTT.

The gene calls are TRBV24-1 and TRBJ2-6; D is undetermined. This CDR3 has 12 residues. The ends were cut back, 5 bases at V and 3 bases at J, with 1 base in the middle. Germline V gene data show CDR1 as KGHDR and CDR2 as SFDVKD. The CDR3 loop is CATSVGANVLTF. In DNA form, the CDR3 reads TGTGCCACCAGTGTTGGGGCCAACGTCCTGACTTTC.

This clonotype showed up many times. This chain uses TRBV20-1 with TRBJ2-5; no reliable D call. CDR3 length: 12 amino acids. V was shortened by 1 base and J by 10 bases, with 13 bases between the two germline ends. Germline CDR1 is DFQATT and CDR2 is SNEGSKA (reference sequence). CDR3 residues: CSARVGSVSQYF. CDR3 nucleotide sequence: TGCAGTGCTAGAGTTGGGTCGGTGAGCCAGTACTTC.